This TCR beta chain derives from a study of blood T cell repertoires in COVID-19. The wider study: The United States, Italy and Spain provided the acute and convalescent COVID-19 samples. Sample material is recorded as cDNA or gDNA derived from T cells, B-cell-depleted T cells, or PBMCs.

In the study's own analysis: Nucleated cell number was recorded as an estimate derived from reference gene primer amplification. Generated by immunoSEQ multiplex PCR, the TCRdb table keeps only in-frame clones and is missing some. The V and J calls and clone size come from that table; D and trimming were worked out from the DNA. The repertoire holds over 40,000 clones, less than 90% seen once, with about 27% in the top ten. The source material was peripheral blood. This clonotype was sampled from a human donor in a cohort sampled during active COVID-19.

This CDR3 is CASSPQGGPEKTQYF. CDR3 sequence (DNA): TGTGCCAGCAGCCCCCAGGGGGGCCCAGAGAAGACCCAGTACTTC. The chain employs TRBV7-2 and TRBJ2-5; a weak D match, TRBD1 (7 bases). V shed 5 bases and J shed 6 bases, with 19 bases lying between them. The germline V gene has CDR1 SGHTA and CDR2 FQGNSA. This CDR3 is built from 15 residues.